The TCR beta chain under discussion was sequenced for a study of cytomegalovirus exposure and HLA in healthy donors. Study as a whole: Within an early data release were about 80 million unique TCRs drawn from HLA-typed donors.

The primer mix had 60 Vbeta and 13 Jbeta primers. Using immunoSEQ multiplex PCR, the repertoire was profiled, and TCRdb retains in-frame clones only, with some absent. This table holds about 55,000 clones. This receptor was identified in a woman aged 55-69 years in good health and CMV-seropositive. Sequenced input: PBMCs.

DNA of the CDR3: TGTGCCAGTAGAGAACAGGGATTCCTTCCTGGAAACACCATATATTTT. It specifies CASREQGFLPGNTIYF. The V and J genes are TRBV19 and TRBJ1-3, with TRBD1 as a possible D gene (6 bases). With 6 bases removed from V and 2 bases from J, the gap between germline ends came to 17 bases. Germline V gene sequence: CDR1 LNHDA, CDR2 SQIVND (reference sequence). This CDR3 has 16 amino acids.